Below, 3 T cell receptor beta chains from the same sample are listed, as sequenced in a study of shared clonotypes between healthy human individuals. Repertoires were generated with immunoSEQ multiplex PCR, while TCRdb's copy carries only in-frame clones and drops some. Of under 2,500,000 clones in the sample, 90% to 97% were seen once. What was sequenced was naive CD4+ T cells sorted from blood. Subset here: CD45RA+ positively selected. These receptors originate from a man between 18 and 29 years old in good health.

DNA for the CDR3: TGTGCCAGCAGTGACTCCCTAGCGGGGTATGATACGCAGTATTTT. Translating gives CASSDSLAGYDTQYF. The chain links TRBV25-1 to TRBJ2-3; 9 bases map to TRBD2. V lost 3 bases to trimming and J lost 6 bases; unmatched junction nucleotides: 7. CDR1 MGHDK and CDR2 SYGVNS come from the germline V gene. The CDR3 is 15 amino acids.

The chain recombines TRBV30 with TRBJ1-4, with no clear D. Trimming removed 6 bases at V and 3 bases at J, with 8 bases between. The CDR3 sequence is 12 residues long. Germline V gives CDR1 GTSNPN, CDR2 SVGIG (reference sequence). CDR3 nucleotide sequence: TGTGCCTGCCGCGTCGCTAATGAAAAACTGTTTTTT. Translating gives CACRVANEKLFF.

The V and J genes are TRBV6-5 and TRBJ1-2; D ambiguous. Trimming stripped 6 bases from V and 8 bases from J, with 10 bases between. The CDR3 has 11 residues. CDR1 MNHEY and CDR2 SVGAGI come from the germline V gene. This CDR3 reads CASSNDGGYTF. The CDR3, as DNA: TGTGCCAGCAGCAACGACGGGGGCTACACCTTC.